This TCR beta chain emerged from a study of cytomegalovirus exposure and HLA in healthy donors. Study outcomes and limitations: For TCR beta chains, V- and J-gene trimming was later linked to a missense DCLRE1C variant.

Regarding this clone: The antigen remains unidentified.

The PCR was carried out with 60 Vbeta primers and 13 Jbeta primers. Libraries were prepared by immunoSEQ multiplex PCR; TCRdb keeps only in-frame clonotypes and omits some of them. Of around 130,000 clones in the sample, 80% to 90% were seen once. Material: PBMCs. This receptor was identified in a man between 45 and 60 years old in good health and CMV-seronegative.

The DNA for the CDR3 is TGTGCCAGCACCGGGATGGCGGGGGGGCCTGCTTGGGAGCAGTACTTC. As protein: CASTGMAGGPAWEQYF. The chain joins TRBV2 to TRBJ2-7, with 9 bases identical to TRBD2. Germline loops: CDR1 SNHLY, CDR2 FYNNEI. This CDR3 has 16 amino acids. V dropped 7 bases and J dropped 7; count of bases not matched to a gene: 17.